This record looks at one T cell receptor (beta chain) sequence and its context. The antigen is not known. CDR3 length: 16 residues. Trimming at V came to 4 bases and at J to 4 bases, leaving 13 bases not matched to a gene. Germline CDR1 SGDLS, CDR2 YYNGEE. TCRdb itself ran the 5' RACE reads through MiXCR, one entry per CDR3 protein. Of about 550,000 distinct CDR3 sequences in the sample, 15% to 20% were seen once. This sample was included in a study of T cells after yellow fever vaccination. Study results and limitations: Once the booster was given, most primary-vaccination clones reappeared, at approximately 97% for CD4 and roughly 86% for CD8. Just a small share of clonotypes turned up in the CD4 compartment as well as the CD8 compartment.

The sequenced sample was PBMCs, obtained 15 days after the yellow fever booster vaccination. The chain carries TRBV9 and TRBJ2-5; 7 nucleotides align to TRBD2. This receptor was taken from a man aged 30-40 years who received the YFV17D yellow fever vaccine. CDR3 amino acids: CASSPGGSTGSETQYF. The CDR3 DNA is TGTGCCAGCAGCCCAGGCGGGAGTACGGGTTCAGAGACCCAGTACTTC.